This T cell receptor (beta chain) is drawn from a study of liver allograft versus peripheral blood T cells. Across the study: Transplanted livers and recipients' peripheral blood had their T cell receptor repertoires compared. Study-level results: There were reportedly differences between T cell receptor repertoires inside liver allografts and those in peripheral blood.

TCRdb re-called the reads through MiXCR, storing one row per CDR3 protein. The sample has approximately 8,100 distinct CDR3 sequences; around 18% are singletons. This clonotype counts as medium-sized. No antigen is known for it. Germline CDR1 reads ENHRY; CDR2 reads SYGVKD. V gave up 7 bases and J gave up 4 bases, with 12 bases separating them. The CDR3 is 13 residues long. The genes are TRBV10-3 and TRBJ2-3, with TRBD2 as a possible D gene (5 bases). This clonotype was sampled from a human patient who had a liver transplant. Some T cells could come from the graft donor. CDR3 sequence: CAIKEEAPDTQYF. The CDR3 bases are TGTGCCATCAAAGAGGAGGCACCAGATACGCAGTATTTT.